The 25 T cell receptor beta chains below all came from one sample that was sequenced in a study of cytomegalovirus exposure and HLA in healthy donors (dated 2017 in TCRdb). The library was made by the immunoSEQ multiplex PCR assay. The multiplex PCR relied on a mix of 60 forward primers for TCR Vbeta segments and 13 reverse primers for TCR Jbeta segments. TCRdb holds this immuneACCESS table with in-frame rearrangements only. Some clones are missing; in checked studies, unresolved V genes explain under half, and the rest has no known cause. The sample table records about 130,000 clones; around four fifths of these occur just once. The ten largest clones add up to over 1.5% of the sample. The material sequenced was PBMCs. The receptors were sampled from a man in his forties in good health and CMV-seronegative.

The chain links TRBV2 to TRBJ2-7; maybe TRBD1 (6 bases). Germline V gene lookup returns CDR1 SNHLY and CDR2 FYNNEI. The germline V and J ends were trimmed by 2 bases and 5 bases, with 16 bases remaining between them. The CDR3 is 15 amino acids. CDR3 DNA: TGTGCCAGCAGTGAAACAGGGAATGGTCTCCACGAGCAGTACTTC. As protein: CASSETGNGLHEQYF. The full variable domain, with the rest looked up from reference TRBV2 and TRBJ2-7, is EPEVTQTPSHQVTQMGQEVILRCVPISNHLYFYWYRQILGQKVEFLVSFYNNEISEKSEIFDDQFSVERPDGSNFTLKIRSTKLEDSAMYFCASSETGNGLHEQYFGPGTRLTVT.

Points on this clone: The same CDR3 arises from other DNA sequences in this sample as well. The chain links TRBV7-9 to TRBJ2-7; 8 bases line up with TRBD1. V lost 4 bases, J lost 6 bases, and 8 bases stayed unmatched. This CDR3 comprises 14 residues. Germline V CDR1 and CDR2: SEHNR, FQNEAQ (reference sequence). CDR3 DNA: TGTGCCAGCAGCTCCTTCGGACAGGGCGGCGAGCAGTACTTC. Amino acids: CASSSFGQGGEQYF.

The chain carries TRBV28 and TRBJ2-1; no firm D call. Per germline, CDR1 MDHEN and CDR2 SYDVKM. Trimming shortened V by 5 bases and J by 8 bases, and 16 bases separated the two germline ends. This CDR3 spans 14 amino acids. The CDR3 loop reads CASSPPGPPDEQFF. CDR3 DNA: TGTGCCAGCAGTCCGCCGGGTCCCCCGGATGAGCAGTTCTTC. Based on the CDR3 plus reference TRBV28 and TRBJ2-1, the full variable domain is DVKVTQSSRYLVKRTGEKVFLECVQDMDHENMFWYRQDPGLGLRLIYFSYDVKMKEKGDIPEGYSVSREKKERFSLILESASTNQTSMYLCASSPPGPPDEQFFGPGTRLTVL.

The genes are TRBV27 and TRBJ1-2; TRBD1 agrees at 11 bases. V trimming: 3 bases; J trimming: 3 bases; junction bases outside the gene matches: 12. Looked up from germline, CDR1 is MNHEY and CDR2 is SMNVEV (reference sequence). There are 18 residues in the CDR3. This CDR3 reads CASSFRYSGTGGDYGYTF. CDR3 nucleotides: TGTGCCAGCAGTTTTCGATATTCCGGGACAGGGGGAGACTATGGCTACACCTTC.

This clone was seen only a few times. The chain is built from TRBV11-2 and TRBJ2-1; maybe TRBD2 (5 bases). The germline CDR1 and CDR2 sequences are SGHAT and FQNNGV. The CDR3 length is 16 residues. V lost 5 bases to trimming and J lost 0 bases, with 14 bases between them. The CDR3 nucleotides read TGTGCCAGCAGCCCGGAATGGGAGAGCTCCTACAATGAGCAGTTCTTC. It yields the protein CASSPEWESSYNEQFF.

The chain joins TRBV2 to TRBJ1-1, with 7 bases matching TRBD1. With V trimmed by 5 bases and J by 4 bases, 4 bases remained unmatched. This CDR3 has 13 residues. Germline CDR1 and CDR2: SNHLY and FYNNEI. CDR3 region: CASSSNRGTEAFF. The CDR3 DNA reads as TGTGCCAGCAGTAGTAACAGGGGCACTGAAGCTTTCTTT.

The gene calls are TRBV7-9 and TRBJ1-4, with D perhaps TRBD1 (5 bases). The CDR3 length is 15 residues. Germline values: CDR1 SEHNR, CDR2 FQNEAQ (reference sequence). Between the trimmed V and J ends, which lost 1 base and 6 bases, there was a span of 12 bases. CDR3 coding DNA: TGTGCCAGCAGCTTAGTGCCAGGGTCGGATGAAAAACTGTTTTTT. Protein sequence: CASSLVPGSDEKLFF.

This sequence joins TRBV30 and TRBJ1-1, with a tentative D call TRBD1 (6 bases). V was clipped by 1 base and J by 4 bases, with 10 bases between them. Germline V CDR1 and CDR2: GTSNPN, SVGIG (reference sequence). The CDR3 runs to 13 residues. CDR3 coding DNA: TGTGCCTGGAGTGACAGGGTGGGCACTGAAGCTTTCTTT. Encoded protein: CAWSDRVGTEAFF.

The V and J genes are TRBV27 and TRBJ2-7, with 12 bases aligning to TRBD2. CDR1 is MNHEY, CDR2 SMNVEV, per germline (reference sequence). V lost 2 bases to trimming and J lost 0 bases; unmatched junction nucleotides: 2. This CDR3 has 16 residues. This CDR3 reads CASSLTSGRSSYEQYF. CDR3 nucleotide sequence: TGTGCCAGCAGTTTAACTAGCGGGAGGTCCTCCTACGAGCAGTACTTC.

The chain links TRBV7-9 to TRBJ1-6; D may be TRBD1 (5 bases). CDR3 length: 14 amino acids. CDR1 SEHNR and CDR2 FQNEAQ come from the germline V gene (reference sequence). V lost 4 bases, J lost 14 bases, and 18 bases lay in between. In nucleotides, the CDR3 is TGTGCCAGCAGCTGGGGAGGGGCGACGGGAACCCTCCACTTT. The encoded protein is CASSWGGATGTLHF.

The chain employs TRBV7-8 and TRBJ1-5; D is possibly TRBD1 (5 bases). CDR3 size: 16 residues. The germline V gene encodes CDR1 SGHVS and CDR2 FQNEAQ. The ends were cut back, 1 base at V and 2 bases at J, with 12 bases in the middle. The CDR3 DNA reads TGTGCCAGCAGCTTAGACTTGGGGCAGGGCAATCAGCCCCAGCATTTT. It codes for CASSLDLGQGNQPQHF.

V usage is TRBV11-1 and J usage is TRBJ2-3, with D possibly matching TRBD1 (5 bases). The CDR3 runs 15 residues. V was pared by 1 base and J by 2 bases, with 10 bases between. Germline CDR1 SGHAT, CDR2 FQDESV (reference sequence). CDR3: CASSLGQINTDTQYF. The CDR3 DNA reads TGTGCCAGCAGCTTAGGACAGATAAACACAGATACGCAGTATTTT.

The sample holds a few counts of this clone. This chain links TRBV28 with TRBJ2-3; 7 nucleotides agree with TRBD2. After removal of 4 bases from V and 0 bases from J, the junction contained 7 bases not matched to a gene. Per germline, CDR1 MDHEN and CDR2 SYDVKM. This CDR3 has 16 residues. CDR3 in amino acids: CASSSGIAGSTDTQYF. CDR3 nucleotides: TGTGCCAGCAGTTCTGGGATAGCGGGTAGCACAGATACGCAGTATTTT.

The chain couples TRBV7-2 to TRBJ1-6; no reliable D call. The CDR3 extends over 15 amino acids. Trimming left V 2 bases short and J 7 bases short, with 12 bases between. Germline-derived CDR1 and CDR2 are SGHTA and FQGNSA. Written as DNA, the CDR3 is TGTGCCAGCAGCTTAAACAGCGGAGGAAATTCACCCCTCCACTTT. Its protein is CASSLNSGGNSPLHF.

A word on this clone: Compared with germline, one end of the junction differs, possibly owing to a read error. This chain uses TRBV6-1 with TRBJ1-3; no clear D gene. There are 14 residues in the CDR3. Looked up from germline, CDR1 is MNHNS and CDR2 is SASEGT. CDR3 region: CASREALSGNTIYF. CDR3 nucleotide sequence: TGTGCCAGCAGAGAAGCCCTCTCTGGAAACACCATATATTTT.

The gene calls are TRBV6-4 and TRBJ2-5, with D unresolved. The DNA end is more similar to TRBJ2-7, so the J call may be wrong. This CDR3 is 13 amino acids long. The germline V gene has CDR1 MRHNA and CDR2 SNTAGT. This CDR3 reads CASSDGPEYEQYF. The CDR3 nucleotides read TGTGCCAGCAGTGACGGGCCGGAATACGAGCAGTACTTC.

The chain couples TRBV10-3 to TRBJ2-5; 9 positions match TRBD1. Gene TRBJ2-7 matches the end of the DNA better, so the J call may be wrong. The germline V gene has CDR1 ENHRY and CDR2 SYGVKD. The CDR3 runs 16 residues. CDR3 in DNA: TGTGCCATCAGTGAAAGGGACAGGGTGTATGGGTACGAGCAGTACTTC. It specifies CAISERDRVYGYEQYF.

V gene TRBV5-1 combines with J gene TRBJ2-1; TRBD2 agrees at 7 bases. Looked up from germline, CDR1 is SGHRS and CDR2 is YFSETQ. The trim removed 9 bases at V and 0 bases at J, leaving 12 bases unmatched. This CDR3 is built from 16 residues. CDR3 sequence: CATRASGASSYNEQFF. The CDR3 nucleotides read TGCGCCACCCGAGCTAGCGGAGCGAGCTCCTACAATGAGCAGTTCTTC.

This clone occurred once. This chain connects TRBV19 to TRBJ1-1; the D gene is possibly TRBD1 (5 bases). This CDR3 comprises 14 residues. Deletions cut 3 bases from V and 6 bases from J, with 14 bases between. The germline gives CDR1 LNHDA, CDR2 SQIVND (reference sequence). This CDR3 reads CASSIVGGDAEAFF. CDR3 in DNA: TGTGCCAGTAGTATCGTAGGCGGGGACGCTGAAGCTTTCTTT.

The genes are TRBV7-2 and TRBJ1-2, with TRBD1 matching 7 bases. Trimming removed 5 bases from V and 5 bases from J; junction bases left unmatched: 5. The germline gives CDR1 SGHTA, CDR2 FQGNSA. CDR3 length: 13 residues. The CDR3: CASSTTRGYGYTF. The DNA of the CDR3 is TGTGCCAGCAGCACCACCAGGGGGTATGGCTACACCTTC.

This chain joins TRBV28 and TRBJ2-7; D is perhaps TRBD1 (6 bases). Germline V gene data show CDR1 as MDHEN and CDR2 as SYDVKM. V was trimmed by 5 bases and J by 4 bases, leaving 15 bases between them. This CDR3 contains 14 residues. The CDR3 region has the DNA TGTGCCAGCAGTAAGGGACACCCGCAATACGAGCAGTACTTC. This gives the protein CASSKGHPQYEQYF.

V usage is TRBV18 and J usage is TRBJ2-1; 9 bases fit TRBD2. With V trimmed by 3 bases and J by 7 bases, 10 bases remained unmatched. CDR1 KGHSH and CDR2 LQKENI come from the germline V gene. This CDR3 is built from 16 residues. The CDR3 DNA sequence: TGTGCCAGCTCACCCTTAGCGGGGGCCCAAGGGAATGAGCAGTTCTTC. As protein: CASSPLAGAQGNEQFF.

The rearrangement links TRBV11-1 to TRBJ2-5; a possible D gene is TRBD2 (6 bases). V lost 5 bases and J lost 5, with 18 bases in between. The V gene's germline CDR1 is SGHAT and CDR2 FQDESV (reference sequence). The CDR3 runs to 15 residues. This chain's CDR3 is CASSPPVGGKETQYF. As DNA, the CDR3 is TGTGCCAGCAGCCCCCCGGTCGGCGGGAAGGAGACCCAGTACTTC.

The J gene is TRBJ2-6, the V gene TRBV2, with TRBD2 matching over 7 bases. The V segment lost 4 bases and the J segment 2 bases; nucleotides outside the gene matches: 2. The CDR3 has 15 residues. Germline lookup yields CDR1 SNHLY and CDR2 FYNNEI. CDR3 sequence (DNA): TGTGCCAGCAGTGCGGGGAGGGCTGGGGCCAACGTCCTGACTTTC. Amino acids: CASSAGRAGANVLTF.

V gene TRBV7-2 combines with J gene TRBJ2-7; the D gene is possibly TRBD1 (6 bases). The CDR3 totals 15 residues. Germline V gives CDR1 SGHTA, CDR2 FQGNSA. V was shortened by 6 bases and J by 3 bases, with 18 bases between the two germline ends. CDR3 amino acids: CASRATGTRDYEQYF. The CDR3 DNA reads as TGTGCCAGCAGGGCTACAGGGACAAGGGACTACGAGCAGTACTTC.